Following are 20 T cell receptor beta chains from one sample sequenced in a study of blood T cell repertoires in COVID-19. The method was immunoSEQ multiplex PCR; TCRdb's version includes in-frame clones alone and lacks a portion of them. In the table there are 300,000 to 400,000 clones, approximately 89% of which are singletons. Sequencing was done on a sample of peripheral blood. These receptors were obtained from a woman aged 55 to 70 with COVID-19, enrolled during active disease.

J is TRBJ1-6 and V is TRBV11-2, with D perhaps matching TRBD1 (6 bases). Germline loops: CDR1 SGHAT, CDR2 FQNNGV. The CDR3 covers 16 residues. V shed 0 bases and J shed 8 bases, with 14 bases lying between them. The CDR3 protein is CASSLDLGQGYSPLHF. For the CDR3, the DNA is TGTGCCAGCAGCTTAGATCTTGGGCAGGGGTATTCACCCCTCCACTTT. Full variable domain (outside the CDR3, taken from reference TRBV11-2 and TRBJ1-6): EAGVAQSPRYKIIEKRQSVAFWCNPISGHATLYWYQQILGQGPKLLIQFQNNGVVDDSQLPKDRFSAERLKGVDSTLKIQPAKLEDSAVYLCASSLDLGQGYSPLHFGNGTRLTVT.

The rearrangement links TRBV5-6 to TRBJ1-6, with 7 bases lining up with TRBD1. The V segment lost 0 bases and the J segment 1 base; nucleotides outside the gene matches: 7. CDR1 and CDR2 from the germline V gene are SGHDT and YYEEEE. The CDR3 is 18 residues long. CDR3 residues: CASSLEQGTRSYNSPLHF. In DNA form, the CDR3 reads TGTGCCAGCAGCTTGGAACAGGGGACGAGATCCTATAATTCACCCCTCCACTTT.

The chain employs TRBV27 and TRBJ1-5, with 9 positions matching TRBD1. The V gene's germline CDR1 is MNHEY and CDR2 SMNVEV (reference sequence). The CDR3 length is 16 residues. V shed 4 bases, J shed 1 base, and the junction held 5 bases outside the gene matches. The CDR3 is CASSSGGTGSNQPQHF. The CDR3 nucleotides read TGTGCCAGCAGTTCCGGAGGGACAGGGAGCAATCAGCCCCAGCATTTT.

The rearrangement joins TRBV9 to TRBJ2-2; 11 nucleotides line up with TRBD2. CDR1 is SGDLS, CDR2 YYNGEE, per germline. The CDR3 has 16 amino acids. Unmatched junction bases numbered 6, after V lost 4 bases and J lost 4 bases. The DNA for the CDR3 is TGTGCCAGCAGCCCCTTAGCGGGGGGGGTCACCGGGGAGCTGTTTTTT. Amino acid sequence: CASSPLAGGVTGELFF.

The rearrangement links TRBV14 to TRBJ1-4; 9 bases are a match to TRBD1. This CDR3 has 18 residues. V lost 5 bases, J lost 5 bases, and 15 bases stayed unmatched. CDR1 and CDR2 from the germline V gene are SGHDN and FVKESK. The CDR3, as DNA: TGTGCCAGCAGCGGTCCGGGACAGGGAGGATTCAGGAATGAAAAACTGTTTTTT. The encoded protein is CASSGPGQGGFRNEKLFF.

This sequence joins TRBV9 and TRBJ2-2, with TRBD2 matching over 14 bases. The CDR3 length is 17 residues. Germline V CDR1 and CDR2: SGDLS, YYNGEE. V lost 9 bases, J lost 0 bases, and 7 bases stayed unmatched. CDR3 coding DNA: TGTGCCACGTCCGGGACTAGCGGGGGCCCGAACACCGGGGAGCTGTTTTTT. As protein: CATSGTSGGPNTGELFF.

J is TRBJ2-7 and V is TRBV9, with 11 bases identical to TRBD1. The CDR3 is 14 residues long. Germline V gene sequence: CDR1 SGDLS, CDR2 YYNGEE. The V and J ends lost 4 bases and 3 bases, in that order; junction bases with no gene match: 3. CDR3 bases: TGTGCCAGCAGCCGGGACAGGGGGAACTACGAGCAGTACTTC. It specifies CASSRDRGNYEQYF. The variable domain in full, completed from reference TRBV9 and TRBJ2-7, reads DSGVTQTPKHLITATGQRVTLRCSPRSGDLSVYWYQQSLDQGLQFLIQYYNGEERAKGNILERFSAQQFPDLHSELNLSSLELGDSALYFCASSRDRGNYEQYFGPGTRLTVT.

This rearrangement joins TRBV14 to TRBJ2-7, with a weak D call TRBD2 (5 bases). V was pared by 1 base and J by 6 bases, with 13 bases between. Germline lookup yields CDR1 SGHDN and CDR2 FVKESK. This CDR3 region has 14 residues. CDR3 nucleotide sequence: TGTGCCAGCAGCCAAGGTCCTAGCTCCCGCGAGCAGTACTTC. As protein: CASSQGPSSREQYF.

Only one count was recorded for this clone. Other DNA sequences in this specimen translate into the identical CDR3. V and J are TRBV5-1 and TRBJ1-2; 9 bases line up with TRBD1. The junction had 4 bases not matched to a gene; V was cut back by 0 bases and J by 4 bases. CDR3 length: 15 amino acids. Germline V lookup: CDR1 SGHRS, CDR2 YFSETQ. The CDR3 region is CASSLAGGQGYGYTF. The CDR3 DNA reads as TGCGCCAGCAGCTTGGCGGGGGGACAGGGCTATGGCTACACCTTC.

The genes are TRBV3-1 (or the pseudogene TRBV3-2) and TRBJ1-1; 8 nucleotides match TRBD1. The CDR3 contains 13 residues. The V gene's germline CDR1 is LGHDT and CDR2 YNNKEL (reference sequence). J gave up 10 bases and V 4 bases, and 8 bases lay outside the gene matches. The CDR3 sequence: CASSLRTGRVAFF. The CDR3 DNA is TGTGCCAGCAGCCTTAGGACAGGGAGAGTAGCTTTCTTT.

This clone was observed many times. The CDR3 DNA sequence: TGTGCCAGCAGCTTACAGACAGGGGGGATTGGAAACACCATATATTTT. Its translation: CASSLQTGGIGNTIYF. V and J are TRBV7-6 and TRBJ1-3; 9 nucleotides match TRBD1. The CDR3 spans 16 residues. J gave up 3 bases and V 2 bases, and 5 bases lay outside the gene matches. Per germline, CDR1 SGHVS and CDR2 FNYEAQ.

This chain links TRBV30 with TRBJ1-2; tentative D call: TRBD1 (5 bases). The CDR3 sequence is 14 residues long. The germline gives CDR1 GTSNPN, CDR2 SVGIG (reference sequence). V dropped 0 bases and J dropped 2 bases, with 10 bases sitting between them. For the CDR3, the DNA is TGTGCCTGGAGTGTAGGGGTTTCGAACTATGGCTACACCTTC. This sequence encodes CAWSVGVSNYGYTF.

The chain is built from TRBV5-1 and TRBJ2-1; 9 bases are shared with TRBD1. J was trimmed by 2 bases and V by 3 bases; bases with no gene match: 6. The CDR3 is 16 residues long. Germline loops: CDR1 SGHRS, CDR2 YFSETQ. This CDR3 is CASSSTGGGTYNEQFF. CDR3 sequence (DNA): TGCGCCAGCAGCTCGACAGGGGGAGGGACCTACAATGAGCAGTTCTTC.

The CDR3 nucleotides read TGTGCCAGCAGCTTGATCCACACAAAAACGTCCGAAGAGACCCAGTACTTC. This translates into CASSLIHTKTSEETQYF. The rearrangement uses TRBV5-6 and TRBJ2-5; D remains unclear. Germline values: CDR1 SGHDT, CDR2 YYEEEE. The length of the CDR3 is 17 residues. Trimming left V 1 base short and J 3 bases short, with 19 bases between.

The V and J genes are TRBV19 and TRBJ2-2; TRBD1 matches 9 bases. Trimming took 3 bases from V and 4 from J; bases not matched to a gene: 3. CDR1 LNHDA and CDR2 SQIVND come from the germline V gene (reference sequence). This CDR3 region has 15 residues. The CDR3 sequence is CASSIGTGLTGELFF. The CDR3, as DNA: TGTGCCAGTAGTATTGGGACAGGGCTCACCGGGGAGCTGTTTTTT.

V and J are TRBV15 and TRBJ2-7; TRBD2 aligns across 11 bases. CDR1 is LNHNV, CDR2 YYDKDF, per germline (reference sequence). The length of the CDR3 is 16 residues. V lost 5 bases to trimming and J lost 4 bases; unmatched junction nucleotides: 10. The CDR3 nucleotides read TGTGCCACCAGCGGAACACTAGCGGGGGAGATGTACGAGCAGTACTTC. It translates to CATSGTLAGEMYEQYF.

V is TRBV25-1 and J is TRBJ2-3; D gene unclear. Trimming stripped 4 bases from V and 3 bases from J, with 2 bases between. Germline V gives CDR1 MGHDK, CDR2 SYGVNS. The CDR3 sequence is 11 residues long. CDR3 amino acids: CASSVTDTQYF. The CDR3 DNA reads as TGTGCCAGCAGTGTAACAGATACGCAGTATTTT.

This clone was picked up one time. Written as DNA, the CDR3 is TGTGCCAGCAGTGTCCCCTCACAGGGGAACTATGGCTACACCTTC. Its translation: CASSVPSQGNYGYTF. The chain uses TRBV28 and TRBJ1-2; TRBD1 matches at 7 bases. V shed 5 bases, J shed 2 bases, and the junction held 8 bases outside the gene matches. The CDR3 is made up of 15 amino acids. Germline-derived CDR1 and CDR2 are MDHEN and SYDVKM.

This clone was counted only a few times. The chain links TRBV5-1 to TRBJ1-1; D not resolved. V was cut by 0 bases and J by 3 bases, with 12 bases left in between. The CDR3 length is 15 residues. The germline V gene encodes CDR1 SGHRS and CDR2 YFSETQ. As DNA, the CDR3 is TGCGCCAGCAGCTTGGACCCGGGTGGTTACACTGAAGCTTTCTTT. It encodes CASSLDPGGYTEAFF.

The chain recombines TRBV5-1 with TRBJ1-2, with 11 bases aligning to TRBD1. CDR3 length: 14 residues. The trim removed 3 bases at V and 8 bases at J, leaving 6 bases unmatched. CDR1 is SGHRS and CDR2 is YFSETQ in the germline V gene. CDR3 bases: TGCGCCAGCAGCTCGCTAGGGACAGGGGGAGGCTACACCTTC. The encoded protein is CASSSLGTGGGYTF.